These T cell receptor beta chains were read from a single sample in a study of cytomegalovirus exposure and HLA in healthy donors. The assay was immunoSEQ multiplex PCR, and TCRdb's table has in-frame clones only and misses some. The repertoire holds around 70,000 clones, 70% to 85% seen once, with about an eighth in the top ten. The material sequenced was PBMCs. Source of these receptors: a human donor in good health. CDR3s leave out the opening cysteine and the closing phenylalanine or tryptophan. Fields, in order: V gene, J gene, CDR3 protein.

v_call: TRBV7-8; j_call: TRBJ1-1; cdr3_aa: ASSLASGIGRTEAF
v_call: TRBV28; j_call: TRBJ1-5; cdr3_aa: ASSPPDGVYSNQPQH
v_call: TRBV7-2; j_call: -; cdr3_aa: ASSSWPGTGGYEQY
v_call: TRBV15; j_call: TRBJ2-7; cdr3_aa: ATSISTSGSDEQY
v_call: TRBV4-2; j_call: TRBJ2-7; cdr3_aa: ASSQEGIGGYGQY
v_call: TRBV19; j_call: TRBJ1-2; cdr3_aa: ASSPQGNYGYT
v_call: TRBV5-1; j_call: TRBJ1-5; cdr3_aa: ASSLLRRGGNQPQH
v_call: TRBV28; j_call: TRBJ2-7; cdr3_aa: ASSGDRNEQY
v_call: TRBV9; j_call: TRBJ2-7; cdr3_aa: ASSVGQDSYEQY
v_call: TRBV28; j_call: TRBJ1-1; cdr3_aa: ASSPVDRDTEAF
v_call: TRBV2; j_call: TRBJ2-5; cdr3_aa: ASSEEGRGETQY
v_call: TRBV7-8; j_call: TRBJ1-1; cdr3_aa: ASSGAGTGDTEAF
v_call: TRBV19; j_call: TRBJ2-1; cdr3_aa: ASSLAGDNEQF
v_call: TRBV4-2; j_call: TRBJ1-5; cdr3_aa: ASSHDRAPNQPQH
v_call: TRBV5-6; j_call: TRBJ2-7; cdr3_aa: ASRLAGQGFVSDEQY
v_call: TRBV4-1; j_call: TRBJ2-1; cdr3_aa: ASSQVGWEGADNEQF
v_call: TRBV5-6; j_call: TRBJ2-3; cdr3_aa: ASSLVKLTLDTQY
v_call: TRBV30; j_call: TRBJ1-1; cdr3_aa: AWSPRGGDTEAF
v_call: TRBV6-1; j_call: TRBJ1-1; cdr3_aa: ATQNVPGTGFEAF
v_call: TRBV29-1; j_call: TRBJ2-1; cdr3_aa: STDRGQMNEQF
v_call: TRBV10-3; j_call: TRBJ2-5; cdr3_aa: AIRGGVQETQY
v_call: TRBV5-6; j_call: TRBJ2-1; cdr3_aa: ASSLLLLAPTYNEQF
v_call: TRBV19; j_call: TRBJ1-4; cdr3_aa: ASSLWTGGEKLF
v_call: TRBV10-3; j_call: TRBJ1-5; cdr3_aa: AISEWDTNQPQH
v_call: TRBV7-9; j_call: TRBJ1-5; cdr3_aa: ASSLGHNNQPQH
v_call: TRBV5-1; j_call: TRBJ1-6; cdr3_aa: ASSLLRQHYNSPLH
v_call: TRBV5-1; j_call: TRBJ2-7; cdr3_aa: ASSPGRLADEQY
v_call: TRBV6-5; j_call: TRBJ2-7; cdr3_aa: ASRPGLNSYEQY
v_call: TRBV5-1; j_call: TRBJ1-1; cdr3_aa: ASSLTGWRTGGNTEAF
v_call: TRBV30; j_call: TRBJ1-5; cdr3_aa: AWSFGIRSNQPQH
v_call: TRBV9; j_call: TRBJ2-7; cdr3_aa: ASSALSTPYEQY
v_call: TRBV28; j_call: TRBJ2-5; cdr3_aa: ASSLSLPQETQY
v_call: TRBV27; j_call: TRBJ2-1; cdr3_aa: ASSSLAGGGEQF
v_call: TRBV30; j_call: TRBJ2-1; cdr3_aa: AWIVGRTIYNEQF
v_call: TRBV5-1; j_call: TRBJ2-1; cdr3_aa: ASKRETGYNEQF
v_call: TRBV6-5; j_call: TRBJ2-1; cdr3_aa: ASSYSREQF
v_call: TRBV4-2; j_call: TRBJ1-1; cdr3_aa: ASSQGSGRANTEAF
v_call: TRBV7-8; j_call: TRBJ1-1; cdr3_aa: ASSLTGTGAAF
v_call: TRBV9; j_call: TRBJ2-7; cdr3_aa: ASSGAGTGYSEQY
v_call: TRBV10-3; j_call: TRBJ2-7; cdr3_aa: AIRERERGGLDEQY
v_call: TRBV30; j_call: TRBJ1-2; cdr3_aa: AWSVVGGAWGYT
v_call: TRBV27; j_call: TRBJ2-7; cdr3_aa: ASSLTGAYEQY
v_call: TRBV5-1; j_call: TRBJ1-1; cdr3_aa: ASSLAGSRTEAF
v_call: TRBV19; j_call: TRBJ1-1; cdr3_aa: ASSKTRAEAF
v_call: TRBV5-8; j_call: TRBJ1-1; cdr3_aa: ASSLDDRANTEAF
v_call: TRBV19; j_call: TRBJ2-6; cdr3_aa: ASSQGAGANVLT
v_call: TRBV5-1; j_call: TRBJ2-2; cdr3_aa: ASSLGSTSGSTGELF
v_call: TRBV6-5; j_call: TRBJ2-7; cdr3_aa: ASSSGSLGEQY